This TCR beta chain was retrieved from a study of cytomegalovirus exposure and HLA in healthy donors. For the study at large: HLA-typed donors were the source of tens of millions of unique TCRs held in an early data release. Notes on the study in general: Reportedly, diagnosis of cytomegalovirus status by the classifier showed high specificity and sensitivity.

The PCR contained 60 Vbeta and 13 Jbeta primers. Clones were read by immunoSEQ multiplex PCR, and TCRdb kept only the in-frame ones, dropping some. The sample gives approximately 100,000 clones, about 81% of which show up once; about 9.4% is in the top ten. The CDR3 covers 13 residues. Per germline, CDR1 SEHNR and CDR2 FQNEAQ (reference sequence). The ends were cut back, 2 bases at V and 1 base at J, with 5 bases in the middle. With respect to this clone: What it recognizes is unknown.

The TCR sequence derives from a man aged 45-65 years in good health and CMV-seronegative. Sequencing input: PBMCs. The chain uses TRBV7-9 and TRBJ1-1; D not certain. CDR3 coding DNA: TGTGCCAGCAGCTTACGAGAGAACACTGAAGCTTTCTTT. It codes for CASSLRENTEAFF.